This T cell receptor (beta chain) appears in the sequencing data of a study of blood T cell repertoires in COVID-19 (dated by TCRdb to the early 2020s). Concerning the study at large: Collaborator samples came from the United States, Italy and Spain and covered acute and convalescent phases of COVID-19. The material from the prospective study consisted of cDNA or gDNA derived from T cells, B-cell-depleted T cells, or PBMCs. The dataset comprised deeply sampled blood TCRbeta repertoires from subjects exposed to, actively infected with, or recovered from COVID-19. The repertoires were released in a freely available public database meant as a resource for research on the immune response to SARS-CoV-2. Samples were obtained from the ongoing ImmuneRACE study (first 160 participants) and from over 1,000 subjects provided by 6 global collaborators. Nearly every sample came with metadata listing a de-identified subject ID, COVID-19 status, age in years and sex. Where HLA class I and class II types were available, the types were taken from metadata supplied by the sample provider, not from assay-based typing.

The immunoSEQ Assay, a bias-controlled multiplex PCR, was used to amplify TCRbeta CDR3 regions from genomic DNA. The paper's processing steps were these. Within the assay, amplification of reference gene primers was used to estimate how many nucleated cells each sample contained. Sequence reads were collapsed and filtered to measure the absolute abundance of every unique TCRbeta CDR3 rearrangement. For each sample, productive Simpson clonality was calculated as the square root of Simpson's diversity index over productive rearrangements. The clones in this table, taken by TCRdb from immuneACCESS, are in-frame only. Not every clone is retained; where verified, under half of the shortfall comes from an unresolved V gene, and the cause of the rest is unknown. V and J calls plus clone size are reproduced from that table; the DNA served to infer D and trimming. The sample table holds just under 50,000 clones, of which roughly 84% were seen once. Approximately 7.1% of the sample comes from the top ten.

General findings and caveats noted by the study authors: How much clinical and demographic metadata was included differed by source and by participant, and the metadata was provided uncurated.

Concerning this clone itself: What antigen it recognizes has not been identified. One base away there is no much larger clone; base qualities are not given.

CDR1 and CDR2 (SGHDT, YYEEEE) derive from the germline V gene. From the cysteine up to the phenylalanine, the CDR3 has a length of 13 residues. This entry keeps only the CDR3 DNA: 39 bases, framed from base 1. A distance of 6 bases separates the germline ends of V and J, which lose 2 bases and 2 bases respectively. Whole blood was collected in K2EDTA tubes by collaborating institutions according to the institutions' own protocols. For TCRbeta analysis, collaborators shipped samples as frozen whole blood, isolated PBMCs, or DNA extracted from either of those sample types. The rearrangement joined TRBV5-6 to TRBJ2-3; the D segment cannot be called with confidence. Sequences were obtained from peripheral blood. This TCR derives from a human donor in a cohort sampled during active COVID-19. The nucleotides read TGTGCCAGCAGCTTACTTTACACAGATACGCAGTATTTT. Its product reads: CASSLLYTDTQYF.